These 13 T cell receptor beta chains were all obtained from the same sample, sequenced in a study of T-cell reconstitution after alpha-beta-depleted transplantation in children. For TCRbeta, the library was prepared with unique molecular identifiers. Each CDR3 protein gets one entry after TCRdb re-called the PCR reads with MiXCR. The sample yields some 300,000 distinct CDR3 sequences, 10% seen once. This material consisted of PBMCs from the stem cell graft donor, taken from the stem cell graft. Receptors originate from a human donor who donated a stem cell graft to a child with acute lymphoblastic leukemia.

This clonotype was seen more than once but under ten times. This CDR3 reads CSAPSRLAGGANEQFF. CDR3 coding DNA: TGCAGTGCTCCTTCTCGCCTAGCGGGAGGAGCTAATGAGCAGTTCTTC. V and J are TRBV20-1 and TRBJ2-1, with 11 bases lining up with TRBD2. Trimming at V came to 5 bases and at J to 7 bases, leaving 13 bases not matched to a gene. Germline V CDR1 and CDR2: DFQATT, SNEGSKA (reference sequence). This CDR3 has 16 amino acids.

This clonotype showed up just a few times. The genes are TRBV7-2 and TRBJ2-1; 11 bases map to TRBD2. Germline assignment: CDR1 SGHTA and CDR2 FQGNSA. V shed 3 bases, J shed 9 bases, and the junction held 10 bases outside the gene matches. The CDR3 has 16 residues. CDR3 coding DNA: TGTGCCAGCAGCTTTAGCGGGAGGGCCAGGTTTGGTGAGCAGTTCTTC. Its protein product is CASSFSGRARFGEQFF.

A few counts support this clonotype. The chain uses TRBV29-1 and TRBJ2-7, with 8 bases matching TRBD2. Unmatched junction bases numbered 10, after V lost 6 bases and J lost 3 bases. This CDR3 has 14 residues. Germline assignment: CDR1 SQVTM and CDR2 ANQGSEA. The CDR3 region has the DNA TGCAGCGTCGGGGGAAGCGGGAGCGGCTACGAGCAGTACTTC. Encoded protein: CSVGGSGSGYEQYF.

This chain joins TRBV5-1 and TRBJ1-1; unclear D gene. The V end was cut by 3 bases, the J end by 3 bases, with 15 bases between. Germline assignment: CDR1 SGHRS and CDR2 YFSETQ. The CDR3 is 15 residues long. In DNA form, the CDR3 reads TGCGCCAGCAGCTGGGGAGGCAGGTCACACACTGAAGCTTTCTTT. Translation: CASSWGGRSHTEAFF.

The gene calls are TRBV20-1 and TRBJ2-5; D could derive from TRBD1 or TRBD2 (6 bases each). The length of the CDR3 is 13 residues. Germline V gives CDR1 DFQATT, CDR2 SNEGSKA (reference sequence). Trimming stripped 1 base from V and 5 bases from J, with 11 bases between. CDR3: CSARAGGWETQYF. For the CDR3, the DNA is TGCAGTGCTAGAGCCGGGGGCTGGGAGACCCAGTACTTC.

This clonotype was detected a few times. The rearrangement joins TRBV12-3 or TRBV12-4 to TRBJ1-2; 7 positions match TRBD1. V shed 3 bases and J 7 bases; nucleotides not matched to a gene: 5. This CDR3 is built from 13 residues. The CDR3 DNA is TGTGCCAGCAGTTTTGAGGGGGCTGCTGGCTACACCTTC. This encodes CASSFEGAAGYTF.

The sample holds a few counts of this clonotype. The V gene is TRBV7-2, the J gene TRBJ2-1; 10 positions agree with TRBD2. The germline V gene has CDR1 SGHTA and CDR2 FQGNSA. V was clipped by 6 bases and J by 3 bases; unmatched bases: 8. This CDR3 is built from 16 residues. In DNA, the CDR3 is TGTGCCAGCAGGCGGGGACTAGCGAGCCTCTACAATGAGCAGTTCTTC. It is translated as CASRRGLASLYNEQFF.

This clonotype was seen more than once but under ten times. The chain is built from TRBV27 and TRBJ1-1, with a weak D call TRBD1 (5 bases). Per germline, CDR1 MNHEY and CDR2 SMNVEV (reference sequence). Trimming removed 6 bases from V and 5 bases from J, with 19 bases in between. The CDR3 consists of 15 residues. CDR3 loop: CASRPLDRRQTEAFF. CDR3 coding DNA: TGTGCCAGCAGACCTCTCGACCGTCGACAGACTGAAGCTTTCTTT.

This clonotype was observed at least ten times. The chain combines TRBV5-1 with TRBJ2-7; 9 nucleotides match TRBD2. Per the germline V gene, CDR1 is SGHRS and CDR2 is YFSETQ. V lost 0 bases and J lost 7; bases outside the gene matches: 8. CDR3 length: 15 amino acids. CDR3 residues: CASSLVSGSTLEQYF. The CDR3 coding sequence is TGCGCCAGCAGCTTGGTTAGCGGGAGTACCTTGGAGCAGTACTTC.

This chain joins TRBV7-8 and TRBJ2-4; possible D gene TRBD1, 6 bases. The V end was cut by 4 bases, the J end by 4 bases, with 20 bases between. This CDR3 comprises 17 residues. Germline values: CDR1 SGHVS, CDR2 FQNEAQ. In DNA, the CDR3 is TGTGCCAGCAGCTCTTCGGGACGCACGGGGACAAAAAACATTCAGTACTTC. Its translation: CASSSSGRTGTKNIQYF.

The chain is built from TRBV6-2 or TRBV6-3 and TRBJ2-1; D may be TRBD1 (8 bases). Germline V gives CDR1 MNHEY, CDR2 SVGEGT. V was trimmed by 6 bases and J by 8 bases, leaving 20 bases between them. This CDR3 has 15 amino acids. The CDR3 nucleotides are TGTGCCAGCAGGCGGACAGGGCGGGAGCTGGATGAGCAGTTCTTC. Translating gives CASRRTGRELDEQFF.

The chain carries TRBV4-2 and TRBJ2-7; TRBD1 matches 7 bases. The CDR3 has 15 residues. The ends lost 0 bases at V and 1 base at J; junction bases unmatched: 3. Per germline, CDR1 LGHNA and CDR2 YNFKEQ. This chain's CDR3 is CASSQEGQASYEQYF. CDR3 nucleotides: TGTGCCAGCAGCCAAGAAGGACAGGCGTCCTACGAGCAGTACTTC.

The chain uses TRBV11-2 and TRBJ2-7; 16 nucleotides align to TRBD2. Trimming took 5 bases from V and 1 from J; bases not matched to a gene: 8. The CDR3 spans 18 residues. Germline V gene lookup returns CDR1 SGHAT and CDR2 FQNNGV. This chain's CDR3 is CASSPGTSGRGRSYEQYF. The CDR3 nucleotides are TGTGCCAGCAGCCCAGGGACTAGCGGGAGGGGGAGGTCCTACGAGCAGTACTTC.